This T cell receptor (beta chain) was captured in a study of cytomegalovirus exposure and HLA in healthy donors. PCR involved 60 Vbeta and 13 Jbeta primers. Assay used: immunoSEQ multiplex PCR; TCRdb lists only in-frame clones, some missing. The sample gives over 150,000 clones, less than 90% of which show up once; about 0.23% is in the top ten. Germline CDR1 reads SGHNT; CDR2 reads YENEEA. The CDR3 loop spans 14 amino acids. On this clone itself: The junction and the germline gene differ at one end; a read error may be behind it.

The chain uses TRBV11-3 and TRBJ2-1; tentative D call: TRBD1 (5 bases). This sequence was found in a girl less than two years old in good health and CMV-seronegative. Sequenced sample: PBMCs. This chain's CDR3 is CASSVDRSYNEQFF. The CDR3 bases are TGTGCCAGCAGCGTAGACAGATCCTACAATGAGCAGTTCTTC.